These 10 T cell receptor beta chains came from one sample sequenced in a study of regulatory T cells in long-lasting Graves disease. Library construction for TCR beta used iRepertoire HTBI primers and Arm-PCR of CDR3 regions. TCRdb called the multiplex PCR reads again in MiXCR, with one record for every CDR3 protein. The top ten clones hold over 15% of a sample with 440,000 or so distinct CDR3 sequences, about 15% of them seen once. As for time point: newly diagnosed GD, antithyroid drugs for less than 3 months. Extracted PBMC RNA gave rise to the TCR library. The sample also formed part of further work on T cells in Graves' hyperthyroidism and ophthalmopathy.

The source material was peripheral blood mononuclear cells (PBMCs), sampled at new diagnosis, from a patient treated with antithyroid drugs. All receptors derive from a woman in her 30s with Graves disease.

The sample holds many counts of this clonotype. The rearrangement links TRBV7-9 to TRBJ2-7; 11 nucleotides align to TRBD2. V lost 2 bases, J lost 3 bases, and 6 bases stayed unmatched. There are 16 residues in the CDR3. Germline-derived CDR1 and CDR2 are SEHNR and FQNEAQ (reference sequence). CDR3 sequence reads: CASSLYLAGGSYEQYF. In DNA, the CDR3 is TGTGCCAGCAGCTTATATCTAGCGGGAGGAAGCTACGAGCAGTACTTC.

This clonotype was counted ten times or more. The rearrangement uses TRBV18 and TRBJ2-2, with 8 bases aligning to TRBD2. This CDR3 is 15 amino acids long. Per germline, CDR1 KGHSH and CDR2 LQKENI. V trimming: 4 bases; J trimming: 7 bases; junction bases outside the gene matches: 8. The CDR3 nucleotides read TGTGCCAGCTCACACACGGGACTAGAGATCGGGGAGCTGTTTTTT. Amino acids: CASSHTGLEIGELFF.

This clonotype showed up just a few times. The chain carries TRBV9 and TRBJ2-2; TRBD2 aligns across 8 bases. This CDR3 spans 16 amino acids. V lost 4 bases and J lost 6; bases outside the gene matches: 11. Looked up from germline, CDR1 is SGDLS and CDR2 is YYNGEE. The DNA for the CDR3 is TGTGCCAGCAGCTCCTCCGGGACTAGGGACCCCGGGGAGCTGTTTTTT. It is translated as CASSSSGTRDPGELFF.

This rearrangement joins TRBV20-1 to TRBJ2-1; D perhaps matches TRBD2 (6 bases). Trimming pared 0 bases from V and 1 base from J, leaving 10 bases between. The CDR3 runs 15 residues. Per the germline V gene, CDR1 is DFQATT and CDR2 is SNEGSKA (reference sequence). The DNA of the CDR3 is TGCAGTGCTAGAGACGCGGCGGGGTCCTACAATGAGCAGTTCTTC. This gives the protein CSARDAAGSYNEQFF.

This clonotype occurred many times. Compared with germline, one end of the junction differs, possibly owing to a read error. The chain employs TRBV13 and TRBJ2-4, with TRBD1 matching 10 bases. Germline V gene lookup returns CDR1 PRHDT and CDR2 FYEKMQ (reference sequence). This CDR3 spans 14 amino acids. Here the CDR3 DNA reads TGTGCCAGCACCTTAGGGACAGGGGCAAACATTCAGTACTTC. It codes for CASTLGTGANIQYF.

A remark on this clonotype: This clone may be a read error of a much larger clone one base away. The final CDR3 position lacks the conserved phenylalanine or tryptophan, pointing to a likely read error. The J gene is TRBJ2-1, the V gene TRBV7-9, with D tentatively TRBD1 (6 bases). This CDR3 is 16 amino acids long. The ends were cut back, 4 bases at V and 4 bases at J, with 17 bases in the middle. Germline CDR1 reads SEHNR; CDR2 reads FQNEAQ (reference sequence). As DNA, the CDR3 is TGTGCCAGCAGCTCCCCGGCAGGGGCCCGGTACAATGAGCAGTTCCTC. It is translated as CASSSPAGARYNEQFL.

Note on this clonotype: Being one base from a much bigger clone, this may be a read error. This chain connects TRBV14 to TRBJ2-3; D may be TRBD1 or TRBD2 (6 bases each). Germline V gene sequence: CDR1 SGHDN, CDR2 FVKESK. The CDR3 consists of 15 residues. The CDR3 region has the DNA TGTGACAGCAGCCAAGGGGGAGGCGGCACAGATACGCAGTATTTT. Protein product: CDSSQGGGGTDTQYF.

In DNA, the CDR3 is TGTGCCAGCAATAGGACTAGCGGGAGGAGAACCTACGAGCAGTACTTC. Protein sequence: CASNRTSGRRTYEQYF. The genes are TRBV2 and TRBJ2-7, with 14 bases that match TRBD2. With 7 bases clipped from V and 2 bases from J, the junction kept 7 bases outside the gene matches. The germline V gene encodes CDR1 SNHLY and CDR2 FYNNEI. There are 16 residues in the CDR3.

Many counts were recorded for this clonotype. V usage is TRBV7-9 and J usage is TRBJ2-7; D remains ambiguous. CDR3 length: 12 residues. The germline V and J ends were trimmed by 3 bases and 7 bases, with 10 bases remaining between them. Per the germline V gene, CDR1 is SEHNR and CDR2 is FQNEAQ (reference sequence). This CDR3 is CASSLGRGEQYF. CDR3 coding DNA: TGTGCCAGCAGCTTGGGCCGTGGGGAGCAGTACTTC.

This clonotype occurred many times. The rearrangement links TRBV12-3 or TRBV12-4 to TRBJ1-1; no definite D call. Trimming took off 5 bases at V and 0 bases at J, with 13 bases between the two ends. The CDR3 covers 15 residues. The CDR3 region has the DNA TGTGCCAGCAGTCCCCGGGGAGAAATGAACACTGAAGCTTTCTTT. It yields the protein CASSPRGEMNTEAFF.